This T cell receptor (beta chain) stems from a study of tumor-infiltrating lymphocytes in localized non-small cell lung cancer. Study context: Tumor tissue and non-adjacent uninvolved lung came from each patient.

Method: immunoSEQ multiplex PCR; TCRdb's copy keeps in-frame clones and lacks some. The repertoire holds several thousand clones, with 70% to 75% as singletons. General observations from the study: Each assay used a separate piece of the same tissue. Not all patients were TCR sequenced, owing to tissue quantity. Tumor T-cell fraction from TCR sequencing was not associated with recurrence-free survival (p = 0.61).

A few counts support this clone. Its antigen is as yet unknown. CDR3 length: 13 residues. The V end lost 8 bases, the J end lost 1 base, and 9 bases lay between the germline ends. The germline V gene has CDR1 SGHTA and CDR2 FQGNSA. Specimen: lung tumor tissue. This clonotype was obtained from a human donor with non-small cell lung cancer. The chain couples TRBV7-2 to TRBJ2-1; weak D call: TRBD2 (5 bases). The CDR3, as DNA: TGTGCCAGCGAAGCGGATTCCTACAATGAGCAGTTCTTC. Translated, it gives CASEADSYNEQFF.